Shown below are 26 T cell receptor beta chains from a single sample sequenced in a study of blood T cells in healthy people across ages. A J-beta primer mix and a sample-barcoded 5' primer were used in a second PCR of about 7 to 12 cycles. TCRdb recomputed calls from the 5' RACE reads with MiXCR, one row per CDR3 protein. The data hold around 710,000 distinct CDR3 sequences, with roughly 41% observed a single time. Source material: blood. The receptor set was obtained from a woman aged 55-70 years in good health.

V is TRBV29-1 and J is TRBJ2-1, with D possibly matching TRBD2 (6 bases). The germline V gene has CDR1 SQVTM and CDR2 ANQGSEA. The CDR3 sequence is 13 residues long. V was shortened by 6 bases and J by 7 bases, with 16 bases between the two germline ends. The CDR3 reads CSVGDSRINEQFF. CDR3 DNA sequence: TGCAGCGTGGGGGACTCCCGTATTAATGAGCAGTTCTTC.

This sequence joins TRBV11-3 and TRBJ2-2; D call uncertain. This CDR3 has 15 residues. Germline-derived CDR1 and CDR2 are SGHNT and YENEEA. Trimming took 8 bases from V and 1 from J, leaving 14 bases between them. CDR3 DNA sequence: TGTGCCAGCGGTTTGGACGGAGAGAACACCGGGGAGCTGTTTTTT. It codes for CASGLDGENTGELFF.

This clonotype was seen at least ten times. V usage is TRBV5-1 and J usage is TRBJ2-1; possible D gene TRBD1, 6 bases. CDR3 length equals 16 residues. Deletions cut 2 bases from V and 4 bases from J, with 16 bases between. Germline-derived CDR1 and CDR2 are SGHRS and YFSETQ. The CDR3 DNA sequence: TGCGCCAGCAGCTTTGGGACACGCCTGGGTTACAATGAGCAGTTCTTC. Translated, it gives CASSFGTRLGYNEQFF.

The chain is built from TRBV20-1 and TRBJ2-7; weak D call: TRBD2 (6 bases). V dropped 8 bases and J dropped 2 bases, with 10 bases sitting between them. The CDR3 extends over 11 amino acids. CDR1 is DFQATT, CDR2 SNEGSKA, per germline (reference sequence). As DNA, the CDR3 is TGCAGTACGGGAGTGGCCTACGAGCAGTACTTC. Amino acids: CSTGVAYEQYF.

This clonotype has more than one count but fewer than ten. The chain couples TRBV3-1 to TRBJ2-2, with 9 nucleotides matching TRBD1. This CDR3 comprises 15 residues. Germline V gives CDR1 LGHDT, CDR2 YNNKEL (reference sequence). The trim removed 3 bases at V and 5 bases at J, leaving 4 bases unmatched. CDR3 loop: CASSHNRGRTGELFF. CDR3 bases: TGTGCCAGCAGCCACAACAGGGGGCGTACCGGGGAGCTGTTTTTT.

V and J are TRBV30 and TRBJ2-7, with D uncertain. Germline V gene sequence: CDR1 GTSNPN, CDR2 SVGIG (reference sequence). V was cut by 0 bases and J by 6 bases, with 12 bases left in between. The length of the CDR3 is 13 residues. In nucleotides, the CDR3 is TGTGCCTGGAGTGTACAAGGGTTGGGCGAGCAGTACTTC. Amino acids: CAWSVQGLGEQYF.

The V and J genes are TRBV20-1 and TRBJ2-3; the D call may be TRBD1 or TRBD2 (5 bases each). V shed 0 bases and J shed 5 bases, with 18 bases lying between them. The CDR3 loop spans 16 amino acids. CDR1 and CDR2 (germline): DFQATT, SNEGSKA (reference sequence). CDR3 residues: CSARDPLGPRGDTQYF. Written as DNA, the CDR3 is TGCAGTGCTAGAGATCCGCTGGGACCCCGCGGAGATACGCAGTATTTT.

This clonotype was counted at least ten times. The chain joins TRBV4-1 to TRBJ1-5; D may be TRBD1 (5 bases). Germline V gene sequence: CDR1 MGHRA, CDR2 YSYEKL. There are 17 residues in the CDR3. Trimming took 0 bases from V and 0 from J, leaving 12 bases between them. For the CDR3, the DNA is TGCGCCAGCAGCCAAGAAGACAGAGTGTATAGCAATCAGCCCCAGCATTTT. It encodes CASSQEDRVYSNQPQHF.

Worth noting for this clonotype: A read error may be the cause here, since a much bigger clone is one base away. This rearrangement joins TRBV28 to TRBJ1-2; D not resolved. CDR3 length: 11 residues. The V gene lost 2 bases and the J gene lost 10 bases, with 8 bases spanning the gap. Germline V gene lookup returns CDR1 MDHEN and CDR2 SYDVKM. For the CDR3, the DNA is TGTGCCAGCAGTTTAGGCGGGGTCTACACCTTC. It translates to CASSLGGVYTF.

The gene calls are TRBV7-9 and TRBJ2-7; possibly TRBD2 for D (7 bases). The DNA end favors TRBJ2-5, so the J call may be wrong. Germline lookup yields CDR1 SEHNR and CDR2 FQNEAQ (reference sequence). The CDR3 spans 16 residues. The DNA for the CDR3 is TGTGCCAGCAGGCCAACGGGGGCGCGGGGGAAAGAGACCCAGTACTTC. It yields the protein CASRPTGARGKETQYF.

This clonotype has more than one count but fewer than ten. This CDR3 is CASRIWGGDEKLFF. DNA for the CDR3: TGTGCCAGCAGGATCTGGGGGGGTGATGAAAAACTGTTTTTT. This rearrangement joins TRBV12-3 or TRBV12-4 to TRBJ1-4; the D gene is possibly TRBD1 (5 bases). This CDR3 has 14 amino acids. V shed 6 bases and J shed 6 bases, with 14 bases lying between them.

Only a few counts were recorded for this clonotype. The rearrangement links TRBV2 to TRBJ2-1; TRBD2 matches at 12 bases. From germline, CDR1 is SNHLY and CDR2 FYNNEI. J lost 7 bases, V lost 8 bases, and 6 bases had no gene match. This CDR3 has 14 residues. Here the CDR3 DNA reads TGTGCCAGCTCCGGACTAGCGGGGAAGAATGAGCAGTTCTTC. Translated, it gives CASSGLAGKNEQFF.

The V gene is TRBV5-1, the J gene TRBJ2-7; a weak D match, TRBD1 (8 bases). The V gene's germline CDR1 is SGHRS and CDR2 YFSETQ. Trimming removed 0 bases from V and 7 bases from J, with 14 bases in between. CDR3 length equals 14 residues. The CDR3 nucleotides read TGCGCCAGCAGCTTGGAACAGGGGGGGAATGAGCAGTACTTC. Translating it yields CASSLEQGGNEQYF.

This clonotype appeared a single time. The chain combines TRBV7-6 with TRBJ2-7; TRBD2 matches 7 bases. The V segment lost 5 bases and the J segment 5 bases; nucleotides outside the gene matches: 6. CDR3 length: 13 amino acids. The germline gives CDR1 SGHVS, CDR2 FNYEAQ. The CDR3 here is CASSAGLRNEQYF. The CDR3 region has the DNA TGTGCCAGCAGCGCGGGACTACGAAACGAGCAGTACTTC.

As for this clonotype: A much bigger clone sits one base away, suggesting this may be a read error. V and J are TRBV10-3 and TRBJ2-1; a weak D match, TRBD1 (5 bases). The CDR3 covers 16 residues. CDR1 is ENHRY and CDR2 is SYGVKD in the germline V gene. The V end lost 0 bases, the J end lost 5 bases, and 14 bases lay between the germline ends. The CDR3 loop reads CAISESVGVTHNEQFF. The CDR3 region has the DNA TGTGCCATCAGTGAGTCTGTAGGGGTCACCCACAATGAGCAGTTCTTC.

This clonotype occurred many times. The chain uses TRBV12-5 and TRBJ2-1, with 11 nucleotides matching TRBD2. The CDR3 has 15 amino acids. Looked up from germline, CDR1 is LGHNT and CDR2 is FRNRAP. With V trimmed by 6 bases and J by 9 bases, 10 bases remained unmatched. This CDR3 is CASGSLAGAAGEQFF. The CDR3 nucleotides read TGTGCTAGTGGCTCACTAGCGGGAGCGGCGGGTGAGCAGTTCTTC.

This clonotype showed up just a few times. The rearrangement joins TRBV4-1 to TRBJ2-1; tentatively, D is TRBD1 or TRBD2 (5 bases each). Trimming pared 0 bases from V and 7 bases from J, leaving 16 bases between. Germline loops: CDR1 MGHRA, CDR2 YSYEKL. The CDR3 loop spans 16 amino acids. This CDR3 is CASSQDWRTPVNEQFF. CDR3 coding DNA: TGCGCCAGCAGCCAAGATTGGAGGACACCCGTTAATGAGCAGTTCTTC.

The table lists this clonotype with a few counts. V and J are TRBV7-3 and TRBJ2-2; 11 nucleotides align to TRBD1. J gave up 5 bases and V 1 base, and 6 bases lay outside the gene matches. Looked up from germline, CDR1 is SGHTA and CDR2 is FQGTGA. The CDR3 sequence is 17 residues long. CDR3 nucleotides: TGTGCCAGCAGCTTAAGATCCGGGACAGGGGGTACCGGGGAGCTGTTTTTT. Residues: CASSLRSGTGGTGELFF.

This clonotype was observed many times. This chain links TRBV2 with TRBJ2-1; D gene unclear. Germline values: CDR1 SNHLY, CDR2 FYNNEI. V dropped 3 bases and J dropped 5 bases, with 2 bases sitting between them. The CDR3 has 11 residues. In nucleotides, the CDR3 is TGTGCCAGCAGTGACCACAATGAGCAGTTCTTC. It is translated as CASSDHNEQFF.

To note about this clonotype: A junction boundary mismatches the germline segment, possibly from a read error. The V call is TRBV9, the J call TRBJ2-4, with a tentative D call TRBD2 (6 bases). The J call is uncertain, as TRBJ2-5 better fits the DNA end. The germline V gene encodes CDR1 SGDLS and CDR2 YYNGEE. The CDR3 contains 17 residues. CDR3 in amino acids: CTSSRGGLGDFQETQYF. For the CDR3, the DNA is TGTACCAGCAGTAGAGGAGGACTCGGGGACTTCCAAGAGACCCAGTACTTC.

This clonotype was counted between two and nine times. The chain joins TRBV20-1 to TRBJ1-2, with 8 bases lining up with TRBD1. Trimming cost V 6 bases and J 8 bases; bases outside gene matches: 17. CDR1 and CDR2 (germline): DFQATT, SNEGSKA (reference sequence). The CDR3 runs 15 residues. DNA for the CDR3: TGCAGTGCCCGAGAAATACAGACAGGGGCAAGAGGCTACACCTTC. Residues: CSAREIQTGARGYTF.

This clonotype appeared many times. The genes are TRBV9 and TRBJ2-7, with D perhaps given as TRBD1 or TRBD2 (5 bases each). V was pared by 4 bases and J by 3 bases, with 17 bases between. The V gene's germline CDR1 is SGDLS and CDR2 YYNGEE. This CDR3 region has 15 residues. The CDR3 region has the DNA TGTGCCAGCAGCCCACAAGGGGAGTCCCTCTACGAGCAGTACTTC. It translates to CASSPQGESLYEQYF.

The chain is built from TRBV20-1 and TRBJ1-4; D call uncertain. Per germline, CDR1 DFQATT and CDR2 SNEGSKA (reference sequence). V gave up 7 bases and J gave up 6 bases, with 15 bases separating them. The CDR3 is 13 residues long. CDR3 DNA: TGCAGTGTATTGGTAGAGTTACATGAAAAACTGTTTTTT. As protein: CSVLVELHEKLFF.

CDR3: CASSLYSGSQDEQYF. The CDR3 bases are TGTGCCAGCAGCCTCTATAGCGGGAGTCAGGACGAGCAGTACTTC. V is TRBV7-3 and J is TRBJ2-7; 9 bases are a match to TRBD2. Germline CDR1 reads SGHTA; CDR2 reads FQGTGA. V lost 5 bases to trimming and J lost 5 bases; unmatched junction nucleotides: 10. The CDR3 extends over 15 amino acids.

The table lists this clonotype with a few counts. This chain links TRBV6-5 with TRBJ1-2; D ambiguous. With 6 bases removed from V and 4 bases from J, the gap between germline ends came to 12 bases. Germline V gives CDR1 MNHEY, CDR2 SVGAGI. The CDR3 covers 13 residues. The DNA of the CDR3 is TGTGCCAGCAGCCCAGACGGACCCTATGGCTACACCTTC. Translated, it gives CASSPDGPYGYTF.

The chain employs TRBV7-8 and TRBJ1-1; D is ambiguous. The CDR3 has 11 amino acids. Trimming took 6 bases from V and 4 from J, leaving 6 bases between them. The germline V gene encodes CDR1 SGHVS and CDR2 FQNEAQ. The CDR3 loop is CASREVTEAFF. As DNA, the CDR3 is TGTGCCAGCAGGGAAGTCACTGAAGCTTTCTTT.